This TCR beta chain appears in the sequencing data of a study of cytomegalovirus exposure and HLA in healthy donors. 13 Jbeta primers and 60 Vbeta primers were used for the PCR. Using immunoSEQ multiplex PCR, the repertoire was profiled, and TCRdb retains in-frame clones only, with some absent. This table holds fewer than 200,000 clones, around 75% found once. This CDR3 has 15 amino acids. V trimming: 1 base; J trimming: 6 bases; junction bases outside the gene matches: 4. CDR1 SGHKS and CDR2 YYEKEE come from the germline V gene (reference sequence). The V call is TRBV5-5, the J call TRBJ2-1; the match to TRBD2 covers 10 bases. Sequencing input: PBMCs. This receptor was taken from a young man in good health and CMV-seronegative. CDR3 protein: CASSLRTSGLNEQFF. The DNA of the CDR3 is TGTGCCAGCAGCTTGAGGACTAGCGGACTCAATGAGCAGTTCTTC.